Each of the 30 T cell receptor beta chains below was sequenced from the same sample in a study of PD-1 blockade in classical Hodgkin lymphoma. Time point in this sample: cycle 4 day 1 (C4D1), after less than seven weeks of nivolumab. No patient escaped relapse after autologous stem cell transplantation, and brentuximab vedotin exposure varied. Thawed PBMCs were subjected to magnetic negative selection, which yielded isolated CD8+ T cells. Libraries were prepared by immunoSEQ multiplex PCR; TCRdb keeps only in-frame clonotypes and omits some of them. The sample yields a few thousand clones, around three quarters seen once. Sequencing used CD8+ T cells from blood, obtained before the fourth cycle of nivolumab. The source of these receptors is a human donor with classical Hodgkin lymphoma.

The chain links TRBV27 to TRBJ1-4; 9 bases are a match to TRBD1. The trim removed 2 bases at V and 8 bases at J, leaving 6 bases unmatched. The germline V gene encodes CDR1 MNHEY and CDR2 SMNVEV (reference sequence). The CDR3 totals 15 residues. CDR3 sequence (DNA): TGTGCCAGCAGTTTACTCACAGGGGGCGGCGAAAAACTGTTTTTT. Its protein is CASSLLTGGGEKLFF.

The V call is TRBV21-1, the J call TRBJ2-7; TRBD2, the table's D call, lacks a check against the DNA. TRBV21-1 is noted as a pseudogene. The CDR3 has 16 amino acids. The CDR3 DNA reads as TGTGCCAGCAGCAGGTGGGGACTAGCGGGGGCCTACGAGCAGTACTTC. Amino acid sequence: CASSRWGLAGAYEQYF.

This clone was counted between two and nine times. The chain's CDR3 is CASSQGPGEGSSPLHF. DNA of the CDR3: TGTGCCAGCAGCCAAGGGCCGGGGGAGGGATCTTCACCCCTCCACTTT. The chain recombines TRBV4-2 with TRBJ1-6, with a possible D match to TRBD1 (5 bases). In germline, CDR1 is LGHNA, CDR2 YNFKEQ. V was clipped by 1 base and J by 9 bases, with 16 bases between them. The CDR3 runs 16 residues.

This chain links TRBV4-3 with TRBJ1-5, with a possible D match to TRBD1 (6 bases). Germline assignment: CDR1 LGHNA and CDR2 YSLEER. This CDR3 has 17 amino acids. Trimming cost V 0 bases and J 6 bases, with 18 bases left between them. CDR3: CASSQDHPTGGGQPQHF. CDR3 DNA sequence: TGCGCCAGCAGCCAAGATCACCCAACGGGGGGCGGTCAGCCCCAGCATTTT.

This clone was observed a handful of times. The V call is TRBV6-5, the J call TRBJ1-5; TRBD1 matches at 8 bases. Per germline, CDR1 MNHEY and CDR2 SVGAGI. The CDR3 has 15 amino acids. Trimming removed 5 bases from V and 2 bases from J; junction bases left unmatched: 5. The CDR3 coding sequence is TGTGCCAGCAGTCGTGGACAGGGTGGCAATCAGCCCCAGCATTTT. It codes for CASSRGQGGNQPQHF.

The chain uses TRBV28 and TRBJ1-6, with D possibly matching TRBD1 (5 bases). Germline V lookup: CDR1 MDHEN, CDR2 SYDVKM. This CDR3 contains 13 residues. V was trimmed by 5 bases and J by 5 bases, leaving 7 bases between them. The CDR3 spells CASSRGNNSPLHF. The CDR3 bases are TGTGCCAGCAGTAGGGGTAATAATTCACCCCTCCACTTT.

The chain is built from TRBV4-3 and TRBJ2-5, with 7 bases that match TRBD2. The DNA end is a closer match to TRBJ2-7, so the J assignment may be wrong. Germline CDR1 reads LGHNA; CDR2 reads YSLEER. The CDR3 contains 17 residues. The CDR3 nucleotides are TGCGCCAGCAGCCAAGATGGGGAGGGGAGAGGGACCTACGAGCAGTACTTC. It encodes CASSQDGEGRGTYEQYF.

V gene TRBV28 combines with J gene TRBJ1-1; 7 bases are a match to TRBD1. The CDR3 length is 14 residues. Germline V gene lookup returns CDR1 MDHEN and CDR2 SYDVKM. V lost 4 bases and J lost 2; bases outside the gene matches: 4. The CDR3 bases are TGTGCCAGCAGTTCGGGACAGAGAAACACTGAAGCTTTCTTT. The encoded protein is CASSSGQRNTEAFF.

The V call is TRBV5-1, the J call TRBJ2-3; possible D gene TRBD2, 6 bases. From germline, CDR1 is SGHRS and CDR2 YFSETQ. The CDR3 covers 14 residues. V was pared by 7 bases and J by 0 bases, with 12 bases between. As DNA, the CDR3 is TGCGCCAGCTGTTGGCGGGGAAGCACAGATACGCAGTATTTT. Translation gives CASCWRGSTDTQYF. Drawing the rest from reference TRBV5-1 and TRBJ2-3, the complete variable domain is KAGVTQTPRYLIKTRGQQVTLSCSPISGHRSVSWYQQTPGQGLQFLFEYFSETQRNKGNFPGRFSGRQFSNSRSEMNVSTLELGDSALYLCASCWRGSTDTQYFGPGTRLTVL.

This chain joins TRBV11-2 and TRBJ2-2; D possibly matches TRBD1 or TRBD2 (5 bases each). V shed 10 bases and J shed 1 base, with 10 bases lying between them. Germline lookup yields CDR1 SGHAT and CDR2 FQNNGV. The CDR3 covers 13 residues. The CDR3 nucleotides are TGTGCCACAACGAGGGGGAACACCGGGGAGCTGTTTTTT. Translating it yields CATTRGNTGELFF. Full variable domain (missing parts from reference TRBV11-2 and TRBJ2-2): EAGVAQSPRYKIIEKRQSVAFWCNPISGHATLYWYQQILGQGPKLLIQFQNNGVVDDSQLPKDRFSAERLKGVDSTLKIQPAKLEDSAVYLCATTRGNTGELFFGEGSRLTVL.

This sequence joins TRBV10-3 and TRBJ1-1; unclear D gene. This CDR3 is built from 17 residues. Germline-derived CDR1 and CDR2 are ENHRY and SYGVKD. Trimming removed 0 bases at V and 4 bases at J, with 18 bases between. CDR3 in amino acids: CAISESTGPGEGTEAFF. The CDR3 DNA reads as TGTGCCATCAGTGAGTCGACCGGTCCCGGGGAGGGCACTGAAGCTTTCTTT.

The CDR3 region is CASSLDLSGGRGDTQYF. Here the CDR3 DNA reads TGTGCCAGCAGCTTAGATCTCAGCGGGGGAAGAGGAGATACGCAGTATTTT. The chain employs TRBV11-2 and TRBJ2-3; 8 bases map to TRBD2. Looked up from germline, CDR1 is SGHAT and CDR2 is FQNNGV. V gave up 0 bases and J gave up 5 bases; unmatched junction bases: 10. There are 17 residues in the CDR3.

V and J are TRBV10-3 and TRBJ2-3; maybe TRBD2 (5 bases). The germline V gene has CDR1 ENHRY and CDR2 SYGVKD. The CDR3 spans 13 residues. V was cut by 6 bases and J by 5 bases, with 12 bases left in between. CDR3 DNA sequence: TGTGCCATCAGCCTGGACTGGGGAGATACGCAGTATTTT. It is translated as CAISLDWGDTQYF.

This clone is judged large. The CDR3 loop is CASSLGPEQYF. The CDR3 bases are TGTGCCAGCAGCTTAGGGCCGGAGCAGTACTTC. The rearrangement joins TRBV11-2 to TRBJ2-7; D remains unclear. The V gene lost 1 base and the J gene lost 7 bases, with 5 bases spanning the gap. CDR1 and CDR2 (germline): SGHAT, FQNNGV. CDR3 size: 11 residues.

This chain joins TRBV6-5 and TRBJ1-2, with D unresolved. Trimming took 1 base from V and 2 from J, leaving 5 bases between them. Germline CDR1 reads MNHEY; CDR2 reads SVGAGI. CDR3 length equals 13 residues. CDR3 in amino acids: CASSYFRNYGYTF. The DNA for the CDR3 is TGTGCCAGCAGTTACTTCCGGAACTATGGCTACACCTTC.

The rearrangement uses TRBV5-1 and TRBJ2-1; D uncertain. The CDR3 totals 12 residues. Germline V gives CDR1 SGHRS, CDR2 YFSETQ. V lost 5 bases and J 6 bases, leaving 9 bases between the germline ends. CDR3 residues: CASRLSSNEQFF. For the CDR3, the DNA is TGCGCCAGCAGGCTTTCAAGCAATGAGCAGTTCTTC.

The chain has TRBV4-3 and TRBJ1-2; D gene uncertain. V gave up 0 bases and J gave up 7 bases, with 12 bases separating them. The CDR3 has 14 amino acids. Germline assignment: CDR1 LGHNA and CDR2 YSLEER. For the CDR3, the DNA is TGCGCCAGCAGCCAAGAGATTTTGTACGGTGGCTACACCTTC. Translated: CASSQEILYGGYTF.

The J gene is TRBJ1-1, the V gene TRBV7-9; D might be TRBD1 (6 bases). The germline gives CDR1 SEHNR, CDR2 FQNEAQ (reference sequence). V was trimmed by 4 bases and J by 4 bases, leaving 16 bases between them. The CDR3 loop spans 15 amino acids. CDR3 residues: CASSSGTPTVTEAFF. CDR3 nucleotides: TGTGCCAGCAGCTCAGGGACACCCACGGTCACTGAAGCTTTCTTT.

Only a few counts were recorded for this clone. The J gene is TRBJ1-6, the V gene TRBV19, with D tentatively TRBD1 (6 bases). This CDR3 has 16 amino acids. CDR1 and CDR2 (germline): LNHDA, SQIVND (reference sequence). The V end was cut by 6 bases, the J end by 0 bases, with 12 bases between. CDR3 protein: CASRTTGSSYNSPLHF. CDR3 DNA sequence: TGTGCCAGTAGAACGACAGGTAGCTCCTATAATTCACCCCTCCACTTT.

This chain links TRBV11-2 with TRBJ1-2, with D hard to call. The CDR3 contains 14 residues. V lost 1 base and J 6 bases, leaving 12 bases between the germline ends. Germline CDR1 and CDR2: SGHAT and FQNNGV. The CDR3 DNA follows: TGTGCCAGCAGCTTAGTCACCAAGCGGCATGGCTACACCTTC. Amino acids: CASSLVTKRHGYTF.

The chain employs TRBV30 and TRBJ1-6; a possible D gene is TRBD1 (6 bases). V lost 4 bases and J 5 bases, leaving 18 bases between the germline ends. Germline V gene data show CDR1 as GTSNPN and CDR2 as SVGIG (reference sequence). This CDR3 is 16 amino acids long. The chain's CDR3 is CAWKQPGTPHNSPLHF. The CDR3 DNA reads as TGTGCCTGGAAGCAACCCGGGACACCTCATAATTCACCCCTCCACTTT.

This clone was counted between two and nine times. The chain employs TRBV7-9 and TRBJ1-2; D call uncertain. This CDR3 is built from 14 residues. CDR1 is SEHNR and CDR2 is FQNEAQ in the germline V gene (reference sequence). V shed 3 bases and J shed 2 bases, with 10 bases lying between them. CDR3 residues: CASSFVGNNYGYTF. In nucleotides, the CDR3 is TGTGCCAGCAGCTTTGTCGGCAACAACTATGGCTACACCTTC.

V gene TRBV5-4 combines with J gene TRBJ1-2, with TRBD1 matching 9 bases. Germline assignment: CDR1 SGHNT and CDR2 YYREEE (reference sequence). This CDR3 is 20 amino acids long. Losses at the gene ends were 0 bases for V and 6 bases for J; bases not matched to a gene: 21. The chain's CDR3 is CASSLGQGDIYTGGADGYTF. The CDR3 bases are TGTGCCAGCAGCTTGGGGCAAGGCGACATATATACAGGGGGCGCCGATGGCTACACCTTC.

This clone appeared a few times. The chain joins TRBV9 to TRBJ2-1; D is undetermined. The germline V and J ends were trimmed by 0 bases and 9 bases, with 4 bases remaining between them. In germline, CDR1 is SGDLS, CDR2 YYNGEE. The CDR3 covers 11 residues. The CDR3 nucleotides are TGTGCCAGCAGCGTAGCCAGTGAGCAGTTCTTC. This translates into CASSVASEQFF.

This chain joins TRBV9 and TRBJ2-7, with 8 positions matching TRBD2. The CDR3 is made up of 14 amino acids. Germline V gene data show CDR1 as SGDLS and CDR2 as YYNGEE. The junction had 3 bases not matched to a gene; V was cut back by 4 bases and J by 0 bases. In DNA, the CDR3 is TGTGCCAGCAGCCTTAGCGGGAACTCCTACGAGCAGTACTTC. Protein product: CASSLSGNSYEQYF. Looking up the rest from reference TRBV9 and TRBJ2-7 gives the full variable domain: DSGVTQTPKHLITATGQRVTLRCSPRSGDLSVYWYQQSLDQGLQFLIQYYNGEERAKGNILERFSAQQFPDLHSELNLSSLELGDSALYFCASSLSGNSYEQYFGPGTRLTVT.

This clone was seen just once. V gene TRBV7-2 combines with J gene TRBJ2-3; D gene uncertain. V was pared by 6 bases and J by 1 base, with 20 bases between. The CDR3 length is 17 residues. Per germline, CDR1 SGHTA and CDR2 FQGNSA. CDR3 sequence (DNA): TGTGCCAGCAGTTCCCCCTGGTCTACCCCTGGCACAGATACGCAGTATTTT. Its protein is CASSSPWSTPGTDTQYF.

The gene calls are TRBV7-9 and TRBJ2-1, with 7 bases identical to TRBD1. Germline trimming cut 1 base from V and 15 bases from J; bases unmatched to any gene: 6. The CDR3 totals 12 residues. Germline loops: CDR1 SEHNR, CDR2 FQNEAQ (reference sequence). The CDR3 reads CASSLGQRQGFF. For the CDR3, the DNA is TGTGCCAGCAGCTTAGGGCAGAGACAGGGGTTCTTC.

The chain combines TRBV4-1 with TRBJ1-1; 7 nucleotides align to TRBD1. There are 14 residues in the CDR3. Germline CDR1 is MGHRA and CDR2 is YSYEKL. V lost 3 bases and J lost 3; bases outside the gene matches: 4. The CDR3, as DNA: TGCGCCAGCAGCCACGTCACAGGGGACACTGAAGCTTTCTTT. Amino acid sequence: CASSHVTGDTEAFF.

The V and J genes are TRBV27 and TRBJ1-2; 8 bases agree with TRBD1. CDR3 length: 14 residues. Germline V gene sequence: CDR1 MNHEY, CDR2 SMNVEV (reference sequence). Germline trimming cut 0 bases from V and 8 bases from J; bases unmatched to any gene: 5. CDR3 amino acids: CASSLSTGVYGYTF. The DNA for the CDR3 is TGTGCCAGCAGTTTATCGACAGGGGTGTACGGCTACACCTTC.

This chain joins TRBV9 and TRBJ2-1; D might be TRBD2 (6 bases). CDR1 and CDR2 (germline): SGDLS, YYNGEE. The CDR3 is 16 amino acids. The V gene lost 1 base and the J gene lost 3 bases, with 14 bases spanning the gap. The CDR3 loop is CASSVKDGGNYNEQFF. In DNA form, the CDR3 reads TGTGCCAGCAGCGTAAAGGACGGGGGAAACTACAATGAGCAGTTCTTC.